This entry describes one T cell receptor beta chain. The sample is drawn from a study of shared clonotypes between healthy human individuals. Germline V gives CDR1 SGHAT, CDR2 FQNNGV. Trimming shortened V by 6 bases and J by 5 bases, and 13 bases separated the two germline ends. The CDR3 totals 13 residues. Repertoires were generated with immunoSEQ multiplex PCR, while TCRdb's copy carries only in-frame clones and drops some. The table lists 2 million to 2.5 million clones, roughly 95% of them singletons. The sequenced sample consisted of naive CD4+ T cells sorted from blood. The subset was: CD45RA+ positively selected. This rearrangement joins TRBV11-2 to TRBJ1-1, with D unclear. The clonotype was recovered from a man between 18 and 29 years old in good health. The CDR3, as DNA: TGTGCCAGCAGTATCGACGGTGGGACTGAAGCTTTCTTT. Its translation is CASSIDGGTEAFF.